A selection of T cell receptor beta chains follows, all from one sample in a study of regulatory T cells in long-lasting Graves disease. TCRdb processed the multiplex PCR reads anew with MiXCR; each CDR3 protein has one entry. Of 530,000 or so distinct CDR3 sequences in the sample, about 13% were seen once. The sample was also reused in another study, on T cells in Graves' hyperthyroidism and ophthalmopathy.

The specimen comprised peripheral blood mononuclear cells (PBMCs), sampled at new diagnosis, from a patient treated with antithyroid drugs. The receptors were gathered from a man aged 30-40 years with Graves disease. CDR3s include the opening cysteine and the closing phenylalanine or tryptophan. Each record gives: clone size, J gene, V gene, D gene, CDR3 protein, CDR3 DNA. A D gene is named only where the DNA matches it firmly. Clone size is shown for a subset of rows, as once, few, many or a class of expanded clone.

>many|TRBJ2-1|TRBV12-3/TRBV12-4|-
CASGSSLWDNEQFF
TGTGCCAGCGGCAGTAGCTTGTGGGACAATGAGCAGTTCTTC
>-|TRBJ2-3|TRBV7-9|TRBD1
CASSTGGDTQYF
TGTGCCAGCAGCACAGGGGGCGATACGCAGTATTTT
>many|TRBJ1-5|TRBV5-1|-
CASSRELTGNQPQHF
TGTGCCAGCAGCCGTGAACTAACGGGCAATCAGCCCCAGCATTTT
>many|TRBJ2-3|TRBV14|TRBD2
CASSRLATGTDTQYF
TGTGCCAGCAGCCGACTAGCGACCGGCACAGATACGCAGTATTTT
>few|TRBJ2-7|TRBV20-1|-
CSALSITGAPPSYEQYF
TGCAGTGCCCTATCGATAACAGGCGCTCCGCCGTCCTACGAGCAGTACTTC
>-|TRBJ1-3|TRBV4-1|-
CASSQGGGLVNTIYF
TGCGCCAGCAGCCAAGGAGGGGGTTTAGTAAACACCATATATTTT
>many|TRBJ1-2|TRBV2|-
CASKGQNYGYTF
TGTGCCAGCAAAGGACAGAACTATGGCTACACCTTC
>many|TRBJ2-1|TRBV29-1|-
CSVIPGPMEQFF
TGCAGCGTTATCCCGGGACCCATGGAGCAGTTCTTC
>once|TRBJ1-5|TRBV5-1|-
CASSLHYSNQPQHF
TGCGCCAGCAGCTTGCATTATAGCAATCAGCCCCAGCATTTT
>-|TRBJ1-1|TRBV19|-
CASSIYGSTEAFF
TGTGCCAGTAGTATATACGGCAGCACTGAAGCTTTCTTT
>many|TRBJ2-3|TRBV7-2|-
CASSRDPTDTQYF
TGTGCCAGCAGCCGGGACCCCACAGATACGCAGTATTTT
>-|TRBJ2-3|TRBV11-2|TRBD2
CASTQGVAGAYPDTQYF
TGTGCCAGCACCCAAGGGGTAGCGGGAGCCTACCCAGATACGCAGTATTTT
>many|TRBJ2-5|TRBV12-3/TRBV12-4|-
CASVRNQETQYF
TGTGCCAGCGTACGGAATCAAGAGACCCAGTACTTC
>few|TRBJ2-6|TRBV10-3|-
CAITRDNSGANVLTF
TGTGCCATCACCCGAGATAACTCTGGGGCCAACGTCCTGACTTTC
>-|TRBJ1-3|TRBV18|-
CASSPQPSGNTIYF
TGTGCCAGCTCACCCCAGCCCTCTGGAAACACCATATATTTT
>-|TRBJ1-2|TRBV6-1|-
CASSPGHTNYGYTF
TGTGCCAGCAGTCCGGGACACACTAACTATGGCTACACCTTC
>many|TRBJ2-1|TRBV6-1|TRBD2
CASSESGGGHEQFF
TGTGCCAGCAGTGAGAGCGGGGGTGGCCATGAGCAGTTCTTC
>many|TRBJ1-1|TRBV29-1|-
CSVEGRAGNTEAFF
TGCAGCGTTGAAGGGAGAGCGGGGAACACTGAAGCTTTCTTT
>many|TRBJ1-1|TRBV12-3/TRBV12-4|TRBD1
CASSLGGGDSEAFF
TGTGCCAGCAGTTTAGGGGGGGGGGACAGTGAAGCTTTCTTT
>many|TRBJ2-5|TRBV27|-
CASSPHGKETQYF
TGTGCCAGCAGTCCCCACGGGAAAGAGACCCAGTACTTC
>-|TRBJ2-1|TRBV18|-
CASSPPDRGPGSDNEQFF
TGTGCCAGCTCACCACCGGATAGAGGGCCGGGGAGTGACAATGAGCAGTTCTTC
>-|TRBJ2-1|TRBV2|TRBD2
CASRAGSSGRTAYNEQFF
TGTGCCAGCAGGGCGGGATCTAGCGGGAGAACCGCCTACAATGAGCAGTTCTTC
>many|TRBJ2-7|TRBV27|-
CASSLISRKEFSEQYF
TGTGCCAGCAGTTTAATTTCTCGAAAAGAGTTCTCCGAGCAGTACTTC
>-|TRBJ2-1|TRBV14|-
CASSQIGRRYNEQFF
TGTGCCAGCAGCCAAATCGGACGCCGGTACAATGAGCAGTTCTTC
>few|TRBJ2-3|TRBV3-1|TRBD2
CASSHLGLAGEYADTQYF
TGTGCCAGCAGCCACCTCGGACTAGCGGGAGAGTACGCAGATACGCAGTATTTT
>few|TRBJ1-1|TRBV3-1|-
CASSQERMANTEAFF
TGTGCCAGCAGCCAAGAAAGAATGGCCAACACTGAAGCTTTCTTT
>many|TRBJ1-2|TRBV12-3/TRBV12-4|-
CASSLGGSNYGYTF
TGTGCCAGCAGTTTAGGGGGTAGTAACTATGGCTACACCTTC
>many|TRBJ1-5|TRBV27|-
CASSPRADSNQPQHF
TGTGCCAGCAGTCCCCGGGCTGATAGCAATCAGCCCCAGCATTTT
>-|TRBJ2-5|TRBV18|-
CASSPGRVRGETQYF
TGTGCCAGCTCCCCCGGCAGGGTCCGGGGAGAGACCCAGTACTTC
>-|TRBJ2-3|TRBV20-1|-
CSAATLHKGTDTQYF
TGCAGTGCTGCTACCCTCCATAAAGGCACAGATACGCAGTATTTT
>-|TRBJ2-2|TRBV11-3|TRBD2
CASSLGGRVTGELFF
TGTGCCAGCAGCTTAGGGGGGAGGGTCACCGGGGAGCTGTTTTTT
>few|TRBJ1-3|TRBV28|-
CASSFYGGPGNTIYF
TGTGCCAGCAGTTTTTATGGCGGACCTGGAAACACCATATATTTT
>-|TRBJ2-3|TRBV20-1|-
CSGGADTQYF
TGCAGTGGGGGAGCAGATACGCAGTATTTT
>few|TRBJ2-7|TRBV27|TRBD2
CASSERLASYEQYF
TGTGCCAGCAGCGAAAGACTAGCATCCTACGAGCAGTACTTC
>many|TRBJ2-5|TRBV3-1|-
CASSQPGQMWETQYF
TGTGCCAGCAGCCAACCGGGACAAATGTGGGAGACCCAGTACTTC
>few|TRBJ2-4|TRBV13|-
CASSFGASRGVIQYF
TGTGCCAGCAGCTTCGGGGCTTCGAGGGGGGTCATTCAGTACTTC
>many|TRBJ1-5|TRBV3-1|-
CASSQDRPVGNQPQHF
TGTGCCAGCAGCCAAGACAGGCCGGTGGGCAATCAGCCCCAGCATTTT
>many|TRBJ2-1|TRBV29-1|-
CSVQDIIGGNEQFF
TGCAGCGTTCAAGACATAATAGGTGGCAATGAGCAGTTCTTC
>few|TRBJ2-3|TRBV6-2/TRBV6-3|-
CASSALVAPSTDTQYF
TGTGCCAGCAGCGCCCTAGTAGCGCCAAGCACAGATACGCAGTATTTT
>many|TRBJ2-3|TRBV2|TRBD2
CASGKGGSGTDTQYF
TGTGCCAGCGGGAAAGGCGGGAGCGGGACCGATACGCAGTATTTT
>many|TRBJ2-5|TRBV7-9|-
CASSPLWVGETQYF
TGTGCCAGCAGCCCCCTTTGGGTCGGTGAGACCCAGTACTTC
>many|TRBJ2-3|TRBV13|TRBD2
CASSYFLAGDTDTQYF
TGTGCCAGCAGCTACTTCTTAGCGGGAGACACAGATACGCAGTATTTT
>-|TRBJ2-2|TRBV24-1|TRBD1
CATSDLQGQGYTGELFF
TGTGCCACCAGTGATTTGCAGGGACAGGGGTACACCGGGGAGCTGTTTTTT